The rows below give T cell receptor beta chains drawn from one sample of a study of T cells after yellow fever vaccination. Using its own MiXCR run on the 5' RACE reads, TCRdb lists one record per CDR3 protein. The table includes 550,000 to 750,000 distinct CDR3 sequences, about 13% detected once. Specimen: PBMCs, collected on the day of the yellow fever booster vaccination. The receptors here all came from a man aged 25 to 40 who received the YFV17D yellow fever vaccine. CDR3s include the opening cysteine and the closing phenylalanine or tryptophan. The D gene is left open where the match is weak. A clone size is listed for some rows: how often the clone was seen (once, few, many), or a class if it is expanded.

few	TRBJ2-3	TRBD1	TRBV20-1	CSARNTRPGQGPDTQYF	TGCAGTGCTAGAAACACCAGACCGGGACAGGGTCCAGATACGCAGTATTTT
NA	TRBJ2-1	TRBD2	TRBV3-1	CASSKGGLAAEQFF	TGTGCCAGCAGCAAGGGGGGACTAGCGGCTGAGCAGTTCTTC
many	TRBJ2-3	NA	TRBV6-2/TRBV6-3	CASSYGSGRGTDTQYF	TGTGCCAGCAGTTACGGGTCGGGTCGGGGCACAGATACGCAGTATTTT
NA	TRBJ2-7	NA	TRBV20-1	CSARLGGYEQYF	TGCAGTGCTAGATTAGGGGGCTACGAGCAGTACTTC
NA	TRBJ2-7	NA	TRBV20-1	CSASPTEYEQYF	TGCAGTGCTTCTCCGACAGAGTACGAGCAGTACTTC
NA	TRBJ2-4	NA	TRBV7-2	CASSQSSQNIQYF	TGTGCCAGCAGCCAATCTAGCCAAAACATTCAGTACTTC
NA	TRBJ2-5	NA	TRBV12-3/TRBV12-4	CASSLGTGATQYF	TGTGCCAGCAGTTTAGGGACCGGCGCGACCCAGTACTTC
once	TRBJ2-2	TRBD1	TRBV3-1	CASNLQGEKTGELFF	TGTGCCAGCAACCTTCAGGGGGAGAAAACCGGGGAGCTGTTTTTT
NA	TRBJ1-3	TRBD1	TRBV29-1	CSVGNRGLSGNTIYF	TGCAGCGTTGGGAACAGGGGACTCTCTGGAAACACCATATATTTT
few	TRBJ1-5	TRBD1	TRBV30	CAWSARGHIQPQHF	TGTGCCTGGAGTGCTAGGGGGCATATTCAGCCCCAGCATTTT
many	TRBJ2-7	NA	TRBV7-2	CASSLRGRGGYYEQYF	TGTGCCAGCAGCCTAAGAGGCAGGGGTGGTTACTACGAGCAGTACTTC
many	TRBJ2-7	TRBD2	TRBV29-1	CSVLGGRAYEQYF	TGCAGCGTTCTCGGTGGGAGGGCGTACGAGCAGTACTTC
few	TRBJ2-1	NA	TRBV7-7	CASSLAPKGEQFF	TGTGCCAGCAGCTTAGCTCCGAAGGGTGAGCAGTTCTTC
NA	TRBJ1-1	NA	TRBV5-6	CASSLDSGWVTEAFF	TGTGCCAGCAGCCTGGACAGTGGATGGGTCACTGAAGCTTTCTTT
NA	TRBJ2-7	NA	TRBV11-2	CASSLGQITYEQYF	TGTGCCAGCAGCTTAGGACAAATAACTTACGAGCAGTACTTC
NA	TRBJ2-3	NA	TRBV12-3/TRBV12-4	CASSLATGGTDTQYF	TGTGCCAGCAGTTTAGCGACTGGGGGCACAGATACGCAGTATTTT
NA	TRBJ2-3	TRBD2	TRBV20-1	CSAPLGRGATTDTQYF	TGCAGTGCTCCCCTGGGGCGGGGGGCGACCACAGATACGCAGTATTTT
NA	TRBJ2-4	NA	TRBV6-1	CASTSLASAIQYF	TGTGCCAGCACATCCCTCGCCTCGGCCATTCAGTACTTC
few	TRBJ2-2	TRBD1	TRBV5-1	CASSGTVNTGELFF	TGCGCCAGCAGTGGGACAGTGAACACCGGGGAGCTGTTTTTT
few	TRBJ2-1	NA	TRBV30	CAWSAGVYNEQFF	TGTGCCTGGAGTGCAGGGGTATACAATGAGCAGTTCTTC
NA	TRBJ2-3	TRBD2	TRBV3-1	CASSREIAGDDTQYF	TGTGCCAGCAGCAGGGAAATAGCGGGAGATGATACGCAGTATTTT
many	TRBJ2-2	NA	TRBV12-3/TRBV12-4	CASSLRGDTGELFF	TGTGCCAGCAGTTTGCGCGGAGACACCGGGGAGCTGTTTTTT
few	TRBJ1-1	NA	TRBV9	CASSVDPIGATEAFF	TGTGCCAGCAGCGTAGACCCCATAGGGGCCACTGAAGCTTTCTTT
NA	TRBJ2-3	NA	TRBV6-5	CASRYSDTQYF	TGTGCCAGCCGCTATTCAGATACGCAGTATTTT
NA	TRBJ2-7	TRBD2	TRBV7-2	CASSPGEAGRYEQYF	TGTGCCAGCAGCCCAGGTGAAGCGGGAAGATACGAGCAGTACTTC
few	TRBJ2-5	NA	TRBV6-1	CASSVLTETQYF	TGTGCCAGCAGCGTCCTCACAGAGACCCAGTACTTC
few	TRBJ2-7	TRBD1	TRBV5-1	CASSLGTGSTYEQYF	TGCGCCAGCAGCTTAGGGACAGGGTCTACCTACGAGCAGTACTTC
few	TRBJ1-1	TRBD1	TRBV5-1	CASSLGARDRGAFF	TGCGCCAGCAGCTTGGGCGCTCGGGACAGGGGCGCTTTCTTT
NA	TRBJ1-2	NA	TRBV6-1	CASSAPGRANYGYTF	TGTGCCAGCAGTGCCCCGGGGCGAGCTAACTATGGCTACACCTTC
many	TRBJ2-1	TRBD2	TRBV7-6	CASSLGLAGSFGDEQFF	TGTGCCAGCAGCCTCGGACTAGCGGGTTCTTTCGGCGATGAGCAGTTCTTC
NA	TRBJ2-3	NA	TRBV20-1	CSARSGNGKDTQYF	TGCAGTGCTAGATCTGGGAACGGTAAAGATACGCAGTATTTT
many	TRBJ2-5	NA	TRBV29-1	CSAAPTGSIETQYF	TGCAGCGCTGCACCTACCGGGTCTATAGAGACCCAGTACTTC
NA	TRBJ2-5	NA	TRBV15	CATSRAREETQYF	TGTGCCACCAGCAGAGCACGGGAGGAGACCCAGTACTTC
NA	TRBJ2-1	TRBD1	TRBV27	CASSLSRTGANEQFF	TGTGCCAGCAGTTTATCGAGGACAGGGGCCAATGAGCAGTTCTTC
few	TRBJ2-3	TRBD2	TRBV9	CASSLNPGTSGPDTQYF	TGTGCCAGCAGCCTAAACCCCGGGACTAGCGGTCCAGATACGCAGTATTTT